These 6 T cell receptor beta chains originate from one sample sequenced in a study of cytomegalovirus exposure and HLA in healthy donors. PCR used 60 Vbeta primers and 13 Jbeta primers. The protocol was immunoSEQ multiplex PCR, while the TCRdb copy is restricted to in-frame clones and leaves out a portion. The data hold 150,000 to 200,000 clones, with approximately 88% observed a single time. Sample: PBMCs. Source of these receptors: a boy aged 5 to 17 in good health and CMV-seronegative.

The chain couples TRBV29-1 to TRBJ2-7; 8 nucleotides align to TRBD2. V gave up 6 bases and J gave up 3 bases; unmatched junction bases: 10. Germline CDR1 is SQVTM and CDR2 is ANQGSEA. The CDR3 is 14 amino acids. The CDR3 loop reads CSVRISGARYEQYF. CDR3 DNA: TGCAGCGTCAGAATTAGCGGGGCCCGCTACGAGCAGTACTTC.

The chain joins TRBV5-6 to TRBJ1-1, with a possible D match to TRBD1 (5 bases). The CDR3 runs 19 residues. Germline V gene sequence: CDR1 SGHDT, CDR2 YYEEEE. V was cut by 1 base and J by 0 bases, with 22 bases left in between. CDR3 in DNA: TGTGCCAGCAGCTTGACCGGCCTGGCTTGGGGGACTGTGAACACTGAAGCTTTCTTT. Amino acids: CASSLTGLAWGTVNTEAFF.

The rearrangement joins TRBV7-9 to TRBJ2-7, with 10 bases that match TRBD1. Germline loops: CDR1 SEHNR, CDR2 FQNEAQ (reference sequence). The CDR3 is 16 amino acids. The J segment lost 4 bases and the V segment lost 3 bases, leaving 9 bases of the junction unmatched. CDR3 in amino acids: CASSFTDRGQGYEQYF. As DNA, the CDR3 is TGTGCCAGCAGCTTCACCGACAGGGGGCAAGGGTACGAGCAGTACTTC. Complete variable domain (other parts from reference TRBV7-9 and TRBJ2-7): DTGVSQNPRHKITKRGQNVTFRCDPISEHNRLYWYRQTLGQGPEFLTYFQNEAQLEKSRLLSDRFSAERPKGSFSTLEIQRTEQGDSAMYLCASSFTDRGQGYEQYFGPGTRLTVT.

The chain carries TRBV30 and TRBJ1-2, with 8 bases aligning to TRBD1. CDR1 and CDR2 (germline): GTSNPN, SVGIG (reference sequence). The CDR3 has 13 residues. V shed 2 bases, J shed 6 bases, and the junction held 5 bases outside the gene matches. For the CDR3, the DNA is TGTGCCTGGAGTTGGACAGGGTCAAATGGCTACACCTTC. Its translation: CAWSWTGSNGYTF.

The CDR3 nucleotides read TGTGCCAGCAGTGGCAGGGGGAACACTGAAGCTTTCTTT. Protein product: CASSGRGNTEAFF. V and J are TRBV2 and TRBJ1-1; possibly TRBD1 for D (6 bases). The V gene lost 4 bases and the J gene lost 1 base, with 7 bases spanning the gap. The CDR3 has 13 residues. Germline loops: CDR1 SNHLY, CDR2 FYNNEI.

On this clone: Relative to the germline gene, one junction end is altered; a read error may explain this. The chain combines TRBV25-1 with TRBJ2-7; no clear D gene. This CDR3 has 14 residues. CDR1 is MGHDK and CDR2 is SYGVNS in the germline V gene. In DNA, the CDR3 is TGTGCCGGCAGTTCAGATAATCAAGCCTACGAGCAGTACTTC. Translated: CAGSSDNQAYEQYF.